These 30 T cell receptor beta chains were all obtained from the same sample, sequenced in a study of T cells in Graves' hyperthyroidism and ophthalmopathy. The investigators amplified TCR beta CDR3 regions from RNA transcripts. HTBI primers were used for first-round RT-PCR of the TCR CDR3. Using its own MiXCR run on the multiplex PCR reads, TCRdb lists one record per CDR3 protein. The data contain approximately 870,000 distinct CDR3 sequences, more than 30% of them singletons. Sequenced input: blood. These receptor sequences come from a man aged 18 to 29 with Graves' hyperthyroidism.

J is TRBJ2-3 and V is TRBV15; D is undetermined. From germline, CDR1 is LNHNV and CDR2 YYDKDF (reference sequence). CDR3 length equals 14 residues. Between the trimmed V and J ends, which lost 6 bases and 2 bases, there was a span of 12 bases. The DNA of the CDR3 is TGTGCCACCAGGGGCCTAATGGACACAGATACGCAGTATTTT. This codes for CATRGLMDTDTQYF.

This clonotype was seen once. The genes are TRBV7-9 and TRBJ2-7; the match to TRBD1 covers 9 bases. Germline V gene sequence: CDR1 SEHNR, CDR2 FQNEAQ (reference sequence). The CDR3 loop spans 15 amino acids. V was pared by 6 bases and J by 5 bases, with 11 bases of the junction left unmatched. The CDR3 loop reads CASRSPGTGSNEQYF. CDR3 DNA sequence: TGTGCCAGCAGATCACCCGGGACAGGGAGCAACGAGCAGTACTTC. The full variable domain, in which reference TRBV7-9 and TRBJ2-7 provide the parts outside the CDR3, is DTGVSQNPRHKITKRGQNVTFRCDPISEHNRLYWYRQTLGQGPEFLTYFQNEAQLEKSRLLSDRFSAERPKGSFSTLEIQRTEQGDSAMYLCASRSPGTGSNEQYFGPGTRLTVT.

A few counts support this clonotype. Germline and junction disagree at one end, which may indicate a read error. The CDR3 is CASSIGQEAFF. DNA of the CDR3: TGTGCCAGCAGCATAGGACAGGAAGCTTTCTTT. The chain combines TRBV5-1 with TRBJ1-1, with a weak D call TRBD1 (6 bases). The CDR3 is 11 residues long. Germline-derived CDR1 and CDR2 are SGHRS and YFSETQ.

The rearrangement joins TRBV7-2 to TRBJ2-7; D assignment may be TRBD1 or TRBD2 (6 bases each). Germline V gene data show CDR1 as SGHTA and CDR2 as FQGNSA. CDR3 length: 16 residues. Trimming took 5 bases from V and 2 from J, leaving 19 bases between them. Written as DNA, the CDR3 is TGTGCCAGCAGCCGGAGGGGGGAACAATTTCCCTACGAGCAGTACTTC. Translation gives CASSRRGEQFPYEQYF. The variable domain in full, completed from reference TRBV7-2 and TRBJ2-7, reads GAGVSQSPSNKVTEKGKDVELRCDPISGHTALYWYRQSLGQGLEFLIYFQGNSAPDKSGLPSDRFSAERTGGSVSTLTIQRTQQEDSAVYLCASSRRGEQFPYEQYFGPGTRLTVT.

This clonotype was detected ten times or more. The chain has TRBV12-3 or TRBV12-4 and TRBJ1-2; no reliable D call. The CDR3 has 12 amino acids. The V gene lost 5 bases and the J gene lost 7 bases, with 11 bases spanning the gap. The CDR3 spells CASSPSGSGYTF. The CDR3 DNA sequence: TGTGCCAGCAGTCCGAGCGGTAGTGGCTACACCTTC.

The chain carries TRBV10-3 and TRBJ1-2; TRBD1 is a possible D gene (6 bases). Deletions cut 10 bases from V and 0 bases from J, with 18 bases between. The CDR3 runs 15 residues. Germline V gene sequence: CDR1 ENHRY, CDR2 SYGVKD. CDR3 sequence reads: CANSLRTASNYGYTF. In DNA form, the CDR3 reads TGTGCCAACAGCCTCAGGACAGCTTCTAACTATGGCTACACCTTC.

V gene TRBV5-1 combines with J gene TRBJ1-4; 10 bases agree with TRBD1. This CDR3 comprises 15 residues. CDR1 and CDR2 (germline): SGHRS, YFSETQ. V gave up 4 bases and J gave up 5 bases; unmatched junction bases: 5. The CDR3 reads CASSGWTGGNEKLFF. The CDR3 coding sequence is TGCGCCAGCAGCGGCTGGACAGGGGGAAATGAAAAACTGTTTTTT.

The V call is TRBV7-9, the J call TRBJ2-2, with 9 nucleotides matching TRBD1. Germline CDR1 and CDR2: SEHNR and FQNEAQ (reference sequence). V dropped 5 bases and J dropped 5; count of bases not matched to a gene: 12. This CDR3 is 17 amino acids long. The chain's CDR3 is CASSPVRRTGVTGELFF. The DNA of the CDR3 is TGTGCCAGCAGCCCCGTGCGACGGACAGGGGTGACCGGGGAGCTGTTTTTT.

This clonotype was observed once. The J gene is TRBJ1-4, the V gene TRBV7-9; tentatively, D is TRBD1 (6 bases). The CDR3 sequence is 15 residues long. The V gene lost 5 bases and the J gene lost 10 bases, with 20 bases spanning the gap. Germline CDR1 is SEHNR and CDR2 is FQNEAQ (reference sequence). CDR3 region: CASSPRQTEGGKLFF. The CDR3 nucleotides are TGTGCCAGCAGCCCCCGACAGACTGAGGGGGGAAAACTGTTTTTT.

The J gene is TRBJ1-6, the V gene TRBV9, with D unresolved. Between the trimmed V and J ends, which lost 2 bases and 7 bases, there was a span of 19 bases. The CDR3 covers 17 residues. Germline lookup yields CDR1 SGDLS and CDR2 YYNGEE. CDR3 region: CASSVAGAIYPNSPLHF. The CDR3, as DNA: TGTGCCAGCAGCGTGGCAGGCGCAATCTACCCAAATTCACCCCTCCACTTT.

The chain combines TRBV2 with TRBJ2-2; 9 positions agree with TRBD1. V lost 1 base to trimming and J lost 7 bases; unmatched junction nucleotides: 4. Per the germline V gene, CDR1 is SNHLY and CDR2 is FYNNEI. The CDR3 consists of 15 residues. CDR3 coding DNA: TGTGCCAGCAGTGAAGGACAGGGGGACGGCGGGGAGCTGTTTTTT. Encoded protein: CASSEGQGDGGELFF.

This clonotype occurred many times. The rearrangement links TRBV10-2 to TRBJ2-2; 7 bases line up with TRBD2. The J segment lost 6 bases and the V segment lost 8 bases, leaving 6 bases of the junction unmatched. The CDR3 has 13 amino acids. CDR1 WSHSY and CDR2 SAAADI come from the germline V gene. This chain's CDR3 is CASSYRGAGELFF. CDR3 DNA sequence: TGCGCCAGCTCCTACCGGGGGGCCGGGGAGCTGTTTTTT.

The V call is TRBV7-9, the J call TRBJ2-5; D call uncertain. Deletions cut 1 base from V and 6 bases from J, with 6 bases between. Germline assignment: CDR1 SEHNR and CDR2 FQNEAQ (reference sequence). There are 12 residues in the CDR3. The DNA for the CDR3 is TGTGCCAGCAGCTTAGGTTGGAAGACCCAGTACTTC. Its translation is CASSLGWKTQYF.

At least ten counts were recorded for this clonotype. The chain couples TRBV12-3 or TRBV12-4 to TRBJ2-5, with D maybe TRBD1 (6 bases). The CDR3 consists of 14 residues. The V gene lost 6 bases and the J gene lost 2 bases, with 13 bases spanning the gap. CDR3 sequence (DNA): TGTGCCAGCAGCTTGAGGACAGTTCAAGAGACCCAGTACTTC. Its protein is CASSLRTVQETQYF.

Concerning this clonotype: Sequence at one end of the junction differs from germline and may be a read error. V and J are TRBV11-3 and TRBJ1-2; D call uncertain. The CDR3 is made up of 13 amino acids. In germline, CDR1 is SGHNT, CDR2 YENEEA. This CDR3 is CASSQVGGSGYTF. CDR3 DNA sequence: TGCGCCAGCAGCCAAGTAGGAGGGAGCGGCTACACCTTC.

This clonotype turned up a few times. The DNA of the CDR3 is TGCGCCAGCAGCTTGGATGGACCTGGGGGGAATTCACCCCTCCACTTT. Protein: CASSLDGPGGNSPLHF. The chain links TRBV5-1 to TRBJ1-6; D perhaps matches TRBD1 (5 bases). V shed 0 bases and J shed 7 bases, with 14 bases lying between them. CDR3 length: 16 amino acids. CDR1 and CDR2 (germline): SGHRS, YFSETQ.

There are many counts of this clonotype. The chain couples TRBV29-1 to TRBJ1-5; a weak D match, TRBD1 (5 bases). Germline CDR1 reads SQVTM; CDR2 reads ANQGSEA. This CDR3 is 13 amino acids long. With 4 bases removed from V and 2 bases from J, the gap between germline ends came to 9 bases. The CDR3 DNA reads as TGCAGCGTTGGGGGACCACGCAATCAGCCCCAGCATTTT. Amino acid sequence: CSVGGPRNQPQHF.

This clonotype was observed many times. The chain employs TRBV10-3 and TRBJ2-7; perhaps TRBD1 as D (5 bases). Trimming stripped 4 bases from V and 10 bases from J, with 14 bases between. Germline V lookup: CDR1 ENHRY, CDR2 SYGVKD. The CDR3 is made up of 12 amino acids. The CDR3 reads CAISAGQIFQYF. CDR3 nucleotide sequence: TGTGCCATCAGTGCAGGACAAATCTTCCAGTACTTC.

The sample holds a few counts of this clonotype. The J gene is TRBJ2-2, the V gene TRBV7-2, with TRBD2 matching 7 bases. Germline V gene sequence: CDR1 SGHTA, CDR2 FQGNSA. The CDR3 covers 13 residues. With V trimmed by 7 bases and J by 9 bases, 8 bases remained unmatched. In DNA form, the CDR3 reads TGTGCCAGCATCCCCCCGGGGGGTCGGGAGCTGTTTTTT. This codes for CASIPPGGRELFF.

This clonotype showed up many times. The rearrangement links TRBV9 to TRBJ1-6, with D hard to call. The germline gives CDR1 SGDLS, CDR2 YYNGEE. The CDR3 length is 13 residues. Trimming cost V 3 bases and J 9 bases, with 10 bases left between them. CDR3 in amino acids: CASSGSVISPLHF. DNA for the CDR3: TGTGCCAGCAGCGGCTCGGTTATTTCACCCCTCCACTTT.

This clonotype came up a few times. The rearrangement links TRBV19 to TRBJ1-1; D not certain. Looked up from germline, CDR1 is LNHDA and CDR2 is SQIVND (reference sequence). The ends were cut back, 0 bases at V and 4 bases at J, with 9 bases in the middle. There are 14 residues in the CDR3. CDR3 nucleotide sequence: TGTGCCAGTAGTATAGACTTTCTGGCCACTGAAGCTTTCTTT. This sequence encodes CASSIDFLATEAFF.

This chain links TRBV10-3 with TRBJ2-1; 10 bases match TRBD1. CDR3 length: 16 residues. The junction had 7 bases not matched to a gene; V was cut back by 2 bases and J by 6 bases. Per germline, CDR1 ENHRY and CDR2 SYGVKD. In nucleotides, the CDR3 is TGTGCCATCAGTGAGGGGGGGGGGACAGGGGTCAATGAGCAGTTCTTC. Amino acid sequence: CAISEGGGTGVNEQFF.

This clonotype appeared many times. The genes are TRBV10-3 and TRBJ2-7, with D unclear. The germline V gene has CDR1 ENHRY and CDR2 SYGVKD. Trimming removed 8 bases at V and 5 bases at J, with 7 bases between. CDR3 length equals 10 residues. In nucleotides, the CDR3 is TGTGCCATCCCCCAGAACGAGCAGTACTTC. Protein product: CAIPQNEQYF.

Comments on this clonotype: It may be a read error: a sequence one base away is much more abundant. The chain employs TRBV11-2 and TRBJ1-5; 7 bases are a match to TRBD1. The J call may be mistaken, given a closer DNA end match to TRBJ2-3. This CDR3 region has 15 residues. Looked up from germline, CDR1 is SGHAT and CDR2 is FQNNGV. CDR3 residues: CASSARQGLFQPQYF. CDR3 nucleotide sequence: TGTGCCAGCAGCGCTAGACAGGGTTTGTTTCAGCCCCAGTATTTT.

This chain joins TRBV5-4 and TRBJ2-7, with a tentative D call TRBD2 (5 bases). V was trimmed by 8 bases and J by 3 bases, leaving 9 bases between them. Germline V lookup: CDR1 SGHNT, CDR2 YYREEE (reference sequence). There are 11 residues in the CDR3. In DNA form, the CDR3 reads TGTGCCAGGACTACCCGCTACGAGCAGTACTTC. Translating gives CARTTRYEQYF.

This clonotype was detected many times. The chain is built from TRBV15 and TRBJ2-7; D not certain. The CDR3 runs 13 residues. CDR1 and CDR2 from the germline V gene are LNHNV and YYDKDF (reference sequence). V gave up 5 bases and J gave up 4 bases, with 12 bases separating them. The CDR3 is CATSPRNQYEQYF. The CDR3 nucleotides read TGTGCCACCAGCCCCCGGAACCAATACGAGCAGTACTTC.

The table lists this clonotype with a few counts. The rearrangement links TRBV20-1 to TRBJ1-3; 7 bases agree with TRBD1. After removal of 0 bases from V and 4 bases from J, the junction contained 3 bases not matched to a gene. CDR3 length equals 14 residues. Germline V gives CDR1 DFQATT, CDR2 SNEGSKA (reference sequence). In nucleotides, the CDR3 is TGCAGTGCTAGAGATTGGGGACAGGGAAACACCATATATTTT. It codes for CSARDWGQGNTIYF.

This clonotype was recorded at least ten times. This chain joins TRBV10-2 and TRBJ1-1, with a weak D call TRBD1 (6 bases). The CDR3 consists of 17 residues. Germline V gene sequence: CDR1 WSHSY, CDR2 SAAADI. Deletions cut 0 bases from V and 0 bases from J, with 14 bases between. DNA for the CDR3: TGCGCCAGCAGTGAGTCAGGACAGATGTCAATGAACACTGAAGCTTTCTTT. This codes for CASSESGQMSMNTEAFF.

The chain is built from TRBV29-1 and TRBJ1-5; 7 nucleotides agree with TRBD1. Germline lookup yields CDR1 SQVTM and CDR2 ANQGSEA. This CDR3 contains 14 residues. Trimming removed 7 bases from V and 3 bases from J; junction bases left unmatched: 9. Here the CDR3 reads CSALFDRDNQPQHF. For the CDR3, the DNA is TGCAGCGCCCTTTTTGACAGGGACAATCAGCCCCAGCATTTT.

CDR3 region: CASTGGRGDTEAFF. Written as DNA, the CDR3 is TGTGCCAGCACAGGGGGCAGAGGGGACACTGAAGCTTTCTTT. The J gene is TRBJ1-1, the V gene TRBV7-3; TRBD1 matches at 8 bases. The V gene's germline CDR1 is SGHTA and CDR2 FQGTGA. This CDR3 region has 14 residues. Germline trimming cut 7 bases from V and 3 bases from J; bases unmatched to any gene: 7.